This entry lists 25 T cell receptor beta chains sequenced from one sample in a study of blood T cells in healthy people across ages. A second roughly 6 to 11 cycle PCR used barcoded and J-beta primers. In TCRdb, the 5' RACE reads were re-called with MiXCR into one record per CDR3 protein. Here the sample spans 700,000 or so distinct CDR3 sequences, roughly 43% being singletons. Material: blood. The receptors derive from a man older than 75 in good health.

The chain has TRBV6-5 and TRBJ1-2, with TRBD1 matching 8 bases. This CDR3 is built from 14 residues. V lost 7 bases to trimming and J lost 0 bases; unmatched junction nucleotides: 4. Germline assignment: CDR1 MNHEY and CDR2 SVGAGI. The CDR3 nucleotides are TGTGCCAGCACCGGGACAGGCACTAACTATGGCTACACCTTC. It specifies CASTGTGTNYGYTF.

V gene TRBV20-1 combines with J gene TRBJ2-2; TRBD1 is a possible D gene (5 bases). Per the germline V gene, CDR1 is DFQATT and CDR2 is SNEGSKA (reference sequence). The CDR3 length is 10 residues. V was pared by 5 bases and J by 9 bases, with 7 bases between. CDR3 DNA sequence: TGCAGTGCTGGGGCCCGGGAGCTGTTTTTT. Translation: CSAGARELFF.

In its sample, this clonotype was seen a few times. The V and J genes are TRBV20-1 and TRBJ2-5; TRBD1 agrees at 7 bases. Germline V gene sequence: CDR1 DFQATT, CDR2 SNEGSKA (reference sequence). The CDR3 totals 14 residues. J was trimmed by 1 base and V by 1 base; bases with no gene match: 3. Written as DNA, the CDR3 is TGCAGTGCTAGAGTACAGGGGCGCCAAGAGACCCAGTACTTC. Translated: CSARVQGRQETQYF.

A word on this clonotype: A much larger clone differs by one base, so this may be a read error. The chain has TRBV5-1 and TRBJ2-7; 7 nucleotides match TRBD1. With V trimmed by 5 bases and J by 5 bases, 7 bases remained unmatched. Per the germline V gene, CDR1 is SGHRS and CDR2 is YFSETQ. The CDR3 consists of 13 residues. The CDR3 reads CASSRQGTDEQYF. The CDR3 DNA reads TGCGCCAGCAGTAGACAGGGTACCGACGAGCAGTACTTC. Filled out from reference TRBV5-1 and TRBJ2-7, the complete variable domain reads KAGVTQTPRYLIKTRGQQVTLSCSPISGHRSVSWYQQTPGQGLQFLFEYFSETQRNKGNFPGRFSGRQFSNSRSEMNVSTLELGDSALYLCASSRQGTDEQYFGPGTRLTVT.

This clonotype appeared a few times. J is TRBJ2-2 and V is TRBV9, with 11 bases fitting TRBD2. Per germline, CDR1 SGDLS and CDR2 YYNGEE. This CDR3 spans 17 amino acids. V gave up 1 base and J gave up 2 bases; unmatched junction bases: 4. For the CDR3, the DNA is TGTGCCAGCAGCGTACTAGCGGGGGGAGTAAACACCGGGGAGCTGTTTTTT. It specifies CASSVLAGGVNTGELFF. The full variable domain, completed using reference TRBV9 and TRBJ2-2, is DSGVTQTPKHLITATGQRVTLRCSPRSGDLSVYWYQQSLDQGLQFLIQYYNGEERAKGNILERFSAQQFPDLHSELNLSSLELGDSALYFCASSVLAGGVNTGELFFGEGSRLTVL.

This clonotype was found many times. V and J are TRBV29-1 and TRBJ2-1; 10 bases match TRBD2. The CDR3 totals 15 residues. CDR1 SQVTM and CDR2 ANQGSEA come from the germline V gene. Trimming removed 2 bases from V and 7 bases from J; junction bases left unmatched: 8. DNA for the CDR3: TGCAGCGTTGAACTCCCTAGCGGGAGCGTGAATGAGCAGTTCTTC. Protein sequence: CSVELPSGSVNEQFF.

As DNA, the CDR3 is TGTGCCAGCAGTTCTCTACCGGGACAGGGGACCATCCTCTATGGCTACACCTTC. Encoded protein: CASSSLPGQGTILYGYTF. This chain joins TRBV28 and TRBJ1-2; TRBD1 agrees at 10 bases. The CDR3 runs 18 residues. J gave up 4 bases and V 4 bases, and 15 bases lay outside the gene matches. Germline V gene sequence: CDR1 MDHEN, CDR2 SYDVKM.

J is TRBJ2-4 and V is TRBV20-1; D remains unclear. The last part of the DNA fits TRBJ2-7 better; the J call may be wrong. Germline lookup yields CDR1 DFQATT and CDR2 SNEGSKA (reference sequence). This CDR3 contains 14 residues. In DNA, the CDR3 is TGCAGTGCTAATAAGGGCCAACCTTCTTACGAGCAGTACTTC. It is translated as CSANKGQPSYEQYF.

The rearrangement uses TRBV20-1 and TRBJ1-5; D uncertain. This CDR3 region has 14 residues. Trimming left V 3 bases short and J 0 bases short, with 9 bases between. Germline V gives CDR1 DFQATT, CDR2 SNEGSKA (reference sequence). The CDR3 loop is CSASIPNSNQPQHF. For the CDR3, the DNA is TGCAGTGCTAGTATTCCCAATAGCAATCAGCCCCAGCATTTT.

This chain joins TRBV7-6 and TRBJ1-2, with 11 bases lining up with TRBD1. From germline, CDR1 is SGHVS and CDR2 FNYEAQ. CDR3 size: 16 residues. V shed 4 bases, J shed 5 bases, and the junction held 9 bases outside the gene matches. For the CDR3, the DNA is TGTGCCAGCAGCTCCCGAGGACAGGGGGCAGAATATGGCTACACCTTC. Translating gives CASSSRGQGAEYGYTF.

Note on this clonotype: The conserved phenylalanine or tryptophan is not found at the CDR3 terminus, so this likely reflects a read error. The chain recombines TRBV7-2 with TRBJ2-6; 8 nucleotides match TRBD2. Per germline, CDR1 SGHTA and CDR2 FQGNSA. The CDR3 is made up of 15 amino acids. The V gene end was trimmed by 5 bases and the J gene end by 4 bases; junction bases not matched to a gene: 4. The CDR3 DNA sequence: TGTGCCAGCAGCCCGGGGGGGGCAGGGGCCAACGTCCTGACTCTC. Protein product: CASSPGGAGANVLTL.

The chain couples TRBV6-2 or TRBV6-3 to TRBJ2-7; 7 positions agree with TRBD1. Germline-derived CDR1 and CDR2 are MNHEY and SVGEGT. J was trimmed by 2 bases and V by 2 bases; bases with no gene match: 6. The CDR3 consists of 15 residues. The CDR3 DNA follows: TGTGCCAGCAGTTACCCACAGGGGATCGCCTACGAGCAGTACTTC. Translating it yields CASSYPQGIAYEQYF.

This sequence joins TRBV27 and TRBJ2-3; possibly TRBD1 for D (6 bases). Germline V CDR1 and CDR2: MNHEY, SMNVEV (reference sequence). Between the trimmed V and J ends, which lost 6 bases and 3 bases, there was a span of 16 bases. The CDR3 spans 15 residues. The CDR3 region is CASRGLGAGTDTQYF. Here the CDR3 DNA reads TGTGCCAGCAGGGGGCTGGGGGCCGGTACAGATACGCAGTATTTT.

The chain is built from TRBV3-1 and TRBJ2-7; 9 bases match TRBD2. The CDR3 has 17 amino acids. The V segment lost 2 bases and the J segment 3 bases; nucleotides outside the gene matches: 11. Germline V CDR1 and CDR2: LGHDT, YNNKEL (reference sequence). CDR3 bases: TGTGCCAGCAGCCAAAGTTATATCCGGCGGGAGGGCTACGAGCAGTACTTC. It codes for CASSQSYIRREGYEQYF.

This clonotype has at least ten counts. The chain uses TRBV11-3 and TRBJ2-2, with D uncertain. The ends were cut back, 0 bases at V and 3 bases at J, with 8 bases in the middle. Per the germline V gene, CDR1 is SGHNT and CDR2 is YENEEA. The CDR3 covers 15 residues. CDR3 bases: TGTGCCAGCAGCTTAGACGGCACCCACACCGGGGAGCTGTTTTTT. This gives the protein CASSLDGTHTGELFF.

The CDR3 spells CASSLANTAWPQHF. CDR3 DNA sequence: TGTGCCAGCAGCTTAGCGAATACAGCCTGGCCCCAGCATTTT. The chain carries TRBV7-2 and TRBJ1-5; D gene unclear. The CDR3 has 14 amino acids. V was trimmed by 0 bases and J by 9 bases, leaving 12 bases between them. From germline, CDR1 is SGHTA and CDR2 FQGNSA.

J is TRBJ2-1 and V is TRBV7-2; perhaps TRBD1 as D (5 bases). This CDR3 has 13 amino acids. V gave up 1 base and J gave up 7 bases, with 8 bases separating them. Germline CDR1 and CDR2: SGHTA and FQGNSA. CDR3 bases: TGTGCCAGCAGCTTAGGGGCAGGGAATGAGCAGTTCTTC. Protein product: CASSLGAGNEQFF.

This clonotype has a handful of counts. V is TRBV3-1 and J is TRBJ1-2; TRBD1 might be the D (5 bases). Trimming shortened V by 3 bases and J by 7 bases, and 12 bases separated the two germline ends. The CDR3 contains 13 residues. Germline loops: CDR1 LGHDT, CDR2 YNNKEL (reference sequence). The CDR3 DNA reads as TGTGCCAGCAGCCACAGGGTCGACCGTGGCTACACCTTC. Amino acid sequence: CASSHRVDRGYTF.

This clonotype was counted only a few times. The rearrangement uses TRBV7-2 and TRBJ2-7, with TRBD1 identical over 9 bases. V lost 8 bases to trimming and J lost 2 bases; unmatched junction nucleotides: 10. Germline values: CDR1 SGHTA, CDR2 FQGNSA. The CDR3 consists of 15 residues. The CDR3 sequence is CASGITGGSTYEQYF. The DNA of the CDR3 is TGTGCCAGCGGAATTACAGGGGGCTCGACCTACGAGCAGTACTTC.

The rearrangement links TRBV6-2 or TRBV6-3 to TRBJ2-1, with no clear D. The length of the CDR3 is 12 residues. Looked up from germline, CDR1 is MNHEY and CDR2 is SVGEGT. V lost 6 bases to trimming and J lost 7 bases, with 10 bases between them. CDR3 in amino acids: CASREIGNEQFF. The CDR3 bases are TGTGCCAGCAGGGAGATCGGGAATGAGCAGTTCTTC.

The CDR3 DNA reads TGTGCCACCAGTGACTCCCGGAAGACGACAGATACGCAGTATTTT. Its protein product is CATSDSRKTTDTQYF. This sequence joins TRBV24-1 and TRBJ2-3; D gene uncertain. Trimming left V 4 bases short and J 3 bases short, with 13 bases between. CDR3 length: 15 amino acids. Looked up from germline, CDR1 is KGHDR and CDR2 is SFDVKD.

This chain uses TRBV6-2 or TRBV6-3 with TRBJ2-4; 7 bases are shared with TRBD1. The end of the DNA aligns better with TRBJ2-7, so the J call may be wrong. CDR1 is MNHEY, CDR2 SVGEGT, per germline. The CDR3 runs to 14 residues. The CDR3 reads CASSDDRAAYEQYF. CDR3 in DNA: TGTGCCAGCAGTGACGACAGGGCCGCCTACGAGCAGTACTTC.

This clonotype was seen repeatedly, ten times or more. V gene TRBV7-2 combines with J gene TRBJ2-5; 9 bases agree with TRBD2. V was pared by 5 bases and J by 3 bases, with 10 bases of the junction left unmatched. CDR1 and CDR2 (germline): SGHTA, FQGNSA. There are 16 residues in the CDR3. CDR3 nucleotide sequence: TGTGCCAGCAGCAATCCGGGACTAGCCCCAAAAGAGACCCAGTACTTC. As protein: CASSNPGLAPKETQYF.

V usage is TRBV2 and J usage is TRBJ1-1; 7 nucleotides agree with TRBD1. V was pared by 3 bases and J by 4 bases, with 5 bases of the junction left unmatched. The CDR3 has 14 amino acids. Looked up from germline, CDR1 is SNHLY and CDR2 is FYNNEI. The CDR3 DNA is TGTGCCAGCAGTGACAGGGGGTTGGGCACTGAAGCTTTCTTT. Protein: CASSDRGLGTEAFF.

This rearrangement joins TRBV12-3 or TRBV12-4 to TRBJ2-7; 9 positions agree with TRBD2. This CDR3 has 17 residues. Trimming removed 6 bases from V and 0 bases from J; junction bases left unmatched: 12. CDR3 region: CASRPGLAKSSSYEQYF. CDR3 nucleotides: TGTGCCAGCAGGCCGGGACTAGCCAAAAGTAGCTCCTACGAGCAGTACTTC.